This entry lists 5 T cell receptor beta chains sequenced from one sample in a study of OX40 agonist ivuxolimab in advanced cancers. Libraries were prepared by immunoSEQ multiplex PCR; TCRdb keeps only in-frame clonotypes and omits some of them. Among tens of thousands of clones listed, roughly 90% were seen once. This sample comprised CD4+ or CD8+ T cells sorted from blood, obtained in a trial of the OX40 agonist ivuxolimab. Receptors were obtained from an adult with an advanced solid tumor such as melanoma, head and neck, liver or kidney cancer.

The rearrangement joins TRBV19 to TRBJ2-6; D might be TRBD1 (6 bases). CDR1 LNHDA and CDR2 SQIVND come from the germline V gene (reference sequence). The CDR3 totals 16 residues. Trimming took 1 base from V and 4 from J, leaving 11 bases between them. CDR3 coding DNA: TGTGCCAGTAGTATAGCGGCAGGGGTAGGGGCCAACGTCCTGACTTTC. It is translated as CASSIAAGVGANVLTF. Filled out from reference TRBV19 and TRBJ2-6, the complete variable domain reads DGGITQSPKYLFRKEGQNVTLSCEQNLNHDAMYWYRQDPGQGLRLIYYSQIVNDFQKGDIAEGYSVSREKKESFPLTVTSAQKNPTAFYLCASSIAAGVGANVLTFGAGSRLTVL.

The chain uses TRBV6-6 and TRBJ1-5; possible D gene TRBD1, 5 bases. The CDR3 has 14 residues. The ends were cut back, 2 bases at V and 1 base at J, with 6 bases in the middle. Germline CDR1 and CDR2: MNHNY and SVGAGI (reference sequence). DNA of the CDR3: TGTGCCAGCAGTTACAGGGGAAGCAATCAGCCCCAGCATTTT. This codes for CASSYRGSNQPQHF.

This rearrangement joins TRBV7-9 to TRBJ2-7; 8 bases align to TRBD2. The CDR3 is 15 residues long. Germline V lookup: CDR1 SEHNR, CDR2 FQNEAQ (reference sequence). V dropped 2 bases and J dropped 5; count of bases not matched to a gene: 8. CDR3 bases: TGTGCCAGCAGCTTATGGAGCGGGAGTCTCCACGAGCAGTACTTC. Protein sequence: CASSLWSGSLHEQYF.

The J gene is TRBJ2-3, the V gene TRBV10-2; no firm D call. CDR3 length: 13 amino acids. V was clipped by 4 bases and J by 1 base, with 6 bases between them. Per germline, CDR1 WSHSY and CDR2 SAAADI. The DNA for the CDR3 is TGCGCCAGCAGTGTTGCGGGCACAGATACGCAGTATTTT. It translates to CASSVAGTDTQYF.

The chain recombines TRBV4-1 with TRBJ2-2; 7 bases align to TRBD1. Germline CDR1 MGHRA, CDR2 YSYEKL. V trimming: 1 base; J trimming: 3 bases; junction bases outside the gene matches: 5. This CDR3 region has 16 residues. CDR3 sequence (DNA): TGCGCCAGCAGCCAAGGAACAGGGGCCTACACCGGGGAGCTGTTTTTT. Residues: CASSQGTGAYTGELFF.